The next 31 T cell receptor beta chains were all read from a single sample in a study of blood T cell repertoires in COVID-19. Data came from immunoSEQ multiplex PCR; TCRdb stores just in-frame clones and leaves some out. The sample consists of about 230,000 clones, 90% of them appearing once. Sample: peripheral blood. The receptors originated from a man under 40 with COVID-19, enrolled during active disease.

CDR3 amino acids: CASSEGGAGNTIYF. DNA of the CDR3: TGTGCCAGCAGTGAAGGAGGGGCTGGAAACACCATATATTTT. The V and J genes are TRBV6-4 and TRBJ1-3; D may be TRBD1 (5 bases). The CDR3 sequence is 14 residues long. V shed 3 bases and J shed 2 bases, with 8 bases lying between them. The germline V gene encodes CDR1 MRHNA and CDR2 SNTAGT.

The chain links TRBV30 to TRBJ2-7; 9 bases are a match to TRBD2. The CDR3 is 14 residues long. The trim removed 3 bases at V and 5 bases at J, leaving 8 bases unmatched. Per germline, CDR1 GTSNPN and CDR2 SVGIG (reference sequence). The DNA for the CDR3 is TGTGCCTGGAGGATTAGCGGGAGTTGGAACGAGCAGTACTTC. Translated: CAWRISGSWNEQYF.

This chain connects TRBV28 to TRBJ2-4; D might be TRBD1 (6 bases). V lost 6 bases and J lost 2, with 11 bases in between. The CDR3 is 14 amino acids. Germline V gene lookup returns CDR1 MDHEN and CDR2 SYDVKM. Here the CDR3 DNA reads TGTGCCAGCAGCTCCGGGACACCCAAAAACATTCAGTACTTC. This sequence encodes CASSSGTPKNIQYF.

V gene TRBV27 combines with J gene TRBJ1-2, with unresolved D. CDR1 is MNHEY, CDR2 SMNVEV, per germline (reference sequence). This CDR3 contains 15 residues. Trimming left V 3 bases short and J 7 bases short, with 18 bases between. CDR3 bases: TGTGCCAGCAGTTTTCGGAGGGAAGGAGTAAGTGGCTACACCTTC. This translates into CASSFRREGVSGYTF.

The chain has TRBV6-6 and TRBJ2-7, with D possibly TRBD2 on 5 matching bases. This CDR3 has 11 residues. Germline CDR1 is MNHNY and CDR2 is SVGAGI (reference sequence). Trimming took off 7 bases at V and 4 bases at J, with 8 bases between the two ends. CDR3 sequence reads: CASTSGYEQYF. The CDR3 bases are TGTGCCAGCACCTCGGGGTACGAGCAGTACTTC.

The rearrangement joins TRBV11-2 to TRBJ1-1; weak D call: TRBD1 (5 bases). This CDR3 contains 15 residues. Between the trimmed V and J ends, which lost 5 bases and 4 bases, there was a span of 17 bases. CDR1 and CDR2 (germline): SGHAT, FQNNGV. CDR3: CASSPWGRVTTEAFF. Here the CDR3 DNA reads TGTGCCAGCAGCCCTTGGGGCAGGGTGACCACTGAAGCTTTCTTT.

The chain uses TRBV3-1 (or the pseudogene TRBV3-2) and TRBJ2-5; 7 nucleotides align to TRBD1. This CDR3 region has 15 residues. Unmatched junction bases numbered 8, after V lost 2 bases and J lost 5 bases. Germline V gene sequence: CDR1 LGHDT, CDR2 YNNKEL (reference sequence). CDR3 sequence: CASSQTTGVRETQYF. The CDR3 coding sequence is TGTGCCAGCAGCCAAACTACAGGGGTCAGGGAGACCCAGTACTTC.

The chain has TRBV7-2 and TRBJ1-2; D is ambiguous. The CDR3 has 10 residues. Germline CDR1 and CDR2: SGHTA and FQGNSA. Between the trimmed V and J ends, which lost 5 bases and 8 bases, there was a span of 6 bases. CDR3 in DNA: TGTGCCAGCAGCCAGTACGGCTACACCTTC. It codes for CASSQYGYTF.

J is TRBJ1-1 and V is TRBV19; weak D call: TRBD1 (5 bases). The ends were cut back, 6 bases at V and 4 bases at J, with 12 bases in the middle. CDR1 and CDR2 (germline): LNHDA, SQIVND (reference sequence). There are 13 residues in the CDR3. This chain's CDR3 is CASSNRRGTEAFF. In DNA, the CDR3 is TGTGCCAGTAGCAACAGGAGGGGCACTGAAGCTTTCTTT.

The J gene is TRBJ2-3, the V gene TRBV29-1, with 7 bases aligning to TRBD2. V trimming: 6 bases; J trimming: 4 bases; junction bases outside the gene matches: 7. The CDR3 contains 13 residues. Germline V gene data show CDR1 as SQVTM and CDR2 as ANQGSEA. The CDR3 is CSVDTAGADTQYF. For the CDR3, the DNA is TGCAGCGTGGACACGGCGGGGGCAGATACGCAGTATTTT.

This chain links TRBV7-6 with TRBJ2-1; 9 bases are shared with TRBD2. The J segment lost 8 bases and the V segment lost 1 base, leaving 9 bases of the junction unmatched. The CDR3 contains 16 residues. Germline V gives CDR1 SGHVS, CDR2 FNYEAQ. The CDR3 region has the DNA TGTGCCAGCAGCTTAGTATTGGCTAGCGGGACCTATGAGCAGTTCTTC. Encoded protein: CASSLVLASGTYEQFF.

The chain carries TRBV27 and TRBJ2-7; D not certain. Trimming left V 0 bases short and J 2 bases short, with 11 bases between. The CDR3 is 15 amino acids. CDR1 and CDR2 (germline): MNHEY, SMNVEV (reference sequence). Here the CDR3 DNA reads TGTGCCAGCAGTTTATCTCAGGCAGGAACCTACGAGCAGTACTTC. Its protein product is CASSLSQAGTYEQYF.

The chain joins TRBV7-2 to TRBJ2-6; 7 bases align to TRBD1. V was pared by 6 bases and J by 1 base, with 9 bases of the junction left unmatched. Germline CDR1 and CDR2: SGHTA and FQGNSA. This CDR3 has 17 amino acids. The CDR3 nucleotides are TGTGCCAGCAGACCCTGGACAGGCGTGTCTGGGGCCAACGTCCTGACTTTC. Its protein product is CASRPWTGVSGANVLTF.

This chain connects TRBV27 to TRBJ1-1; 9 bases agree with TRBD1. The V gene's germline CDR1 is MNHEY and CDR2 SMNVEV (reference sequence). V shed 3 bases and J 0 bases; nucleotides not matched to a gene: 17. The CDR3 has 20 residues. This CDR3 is CASSFGARRTGGAVNTEAFF. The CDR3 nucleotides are TGTGCCAGCAGTTTTGGAGCACGCCGCACAGGGGGCGCAGTGAACACTGAAGCTTTCTTT.

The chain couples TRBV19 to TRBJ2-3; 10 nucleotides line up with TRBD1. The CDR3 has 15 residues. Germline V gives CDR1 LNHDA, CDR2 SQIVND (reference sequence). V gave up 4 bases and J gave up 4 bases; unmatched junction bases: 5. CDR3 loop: CASSTLGQGADTQYF. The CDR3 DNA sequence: TGTGCCAGTAGTACCCTCGGACAGGGGGCAGATACGCAGTATTTT.

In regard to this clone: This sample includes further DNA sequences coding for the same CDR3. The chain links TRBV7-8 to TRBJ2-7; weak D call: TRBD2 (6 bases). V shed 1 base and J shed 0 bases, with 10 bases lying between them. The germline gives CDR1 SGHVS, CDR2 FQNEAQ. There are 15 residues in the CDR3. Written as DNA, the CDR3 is TGTGCCAGCAGCTTAGTGGGGGGAAGCTCCTACGAGCAGTACTTC. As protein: CASSLVGGSSYEQYF.

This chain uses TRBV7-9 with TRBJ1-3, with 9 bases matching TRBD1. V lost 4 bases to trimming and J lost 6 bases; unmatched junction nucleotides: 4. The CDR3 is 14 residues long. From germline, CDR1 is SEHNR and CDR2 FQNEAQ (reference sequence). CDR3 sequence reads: CASSSGQGQNTIYF. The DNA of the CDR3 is TGTGCCAGCAGCTCGGGACAGGGCCAAAACACCATATATTTT.

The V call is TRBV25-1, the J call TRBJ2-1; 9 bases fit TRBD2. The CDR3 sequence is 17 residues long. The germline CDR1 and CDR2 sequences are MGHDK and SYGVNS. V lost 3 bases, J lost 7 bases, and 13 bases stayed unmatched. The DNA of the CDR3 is TGTGCCAGCAGTGATTTTAGCGTAGCGGGGGCCAAGAATGAGCAGTTCTTC. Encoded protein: CASSDFSVAGAKNEQFF.

This CDR3 is CASSQRGDGGYTF. The DNA of the CDR3 is TGTGCCAGCAGCCAACGAGGAGACGGTGGCTACACCTTC. The chain recombines TRBV16 with TRBJ1-2; unclear D gene. The germline gives CDR1 KGHSY, CDR2 FQNENV. The CDR3 is 13 amino acids. Trimming pared 2 bases from V and 7 bases from J, leaving 11 bases between.

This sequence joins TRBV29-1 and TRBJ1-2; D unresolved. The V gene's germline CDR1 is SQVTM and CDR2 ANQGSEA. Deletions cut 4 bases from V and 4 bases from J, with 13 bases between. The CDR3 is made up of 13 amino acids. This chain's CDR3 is CSVGPGGLYGYTF. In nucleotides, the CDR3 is TGCAGCGTTGGCCCAGGCGGACTCTATGGCTACACCTTC.

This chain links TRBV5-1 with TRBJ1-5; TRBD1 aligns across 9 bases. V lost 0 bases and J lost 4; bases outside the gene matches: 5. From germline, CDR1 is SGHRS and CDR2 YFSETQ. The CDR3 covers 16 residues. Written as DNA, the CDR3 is TGCGCCAGCAGCTTGGAGGGACAGGGTACAAATCAGCCCCAGCATTTT. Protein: CASSLEGQGTNQPQHF.

This CDR3 is CASSFSSRDRVHEQYF. As DNA, the CDR3 is TGTGCCAGCAGCTTCTCTTCCCGGGACAGGGTCCACGAGCAGTACTTC. The chain carries TRBV7-9 and TRBJ2-7; 9 nucleotides line up with TRBD1. Germline-derived CDR1 and CDR2 are SEHNR and FQNEAQ (reference sequence). The V segment lost 3 bases and the J segment 5 bases; nucleotides outside the gene matches: 11. CDR3 length equals 16 residues. Full variable domain (outside the CDR3, taken from reference TRBV7-9 and TRBJ2-7): DTGVSQNPRHKITKRGQNVTFRCDPISEHNRLYWYRQTLGQGPEFLTYFQNEAQLEKSRLLSDRFSAERPKGSFSTLEIQRTEQGDSAMYLCASSFSSRDRVHEQYFGPGTRLTVT.

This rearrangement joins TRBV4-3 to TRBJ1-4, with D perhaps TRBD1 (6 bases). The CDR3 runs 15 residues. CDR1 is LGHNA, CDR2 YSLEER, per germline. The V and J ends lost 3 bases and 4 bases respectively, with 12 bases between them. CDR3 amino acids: CASSQQGIDNEKLFF. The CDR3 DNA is TGCGCCAGCAGCCAGCAGGGGATCGATAATGAAAAACTGTTTTTT.

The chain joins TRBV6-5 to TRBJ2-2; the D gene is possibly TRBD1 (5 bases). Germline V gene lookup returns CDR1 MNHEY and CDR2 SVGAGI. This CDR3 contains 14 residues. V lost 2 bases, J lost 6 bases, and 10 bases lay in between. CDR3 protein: CASSYDRGAGELFF. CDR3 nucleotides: TGTGCCAGCAGTTACGATAGGGGCGCCGGGGAGCTGTTTTTT.

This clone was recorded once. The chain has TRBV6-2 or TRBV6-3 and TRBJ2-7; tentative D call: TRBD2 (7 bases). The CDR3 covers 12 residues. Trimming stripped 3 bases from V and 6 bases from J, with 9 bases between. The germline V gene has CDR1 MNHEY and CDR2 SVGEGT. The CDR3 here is CASSYRGAEQYF. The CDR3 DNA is TGTGCCAGCAGTTATCGGGGGGCCGAGCAGTACTTC.

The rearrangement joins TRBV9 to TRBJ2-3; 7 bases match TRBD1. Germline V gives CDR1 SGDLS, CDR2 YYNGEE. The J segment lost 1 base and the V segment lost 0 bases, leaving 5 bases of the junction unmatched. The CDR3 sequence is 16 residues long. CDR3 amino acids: CASSVGVGGGTDTQYF. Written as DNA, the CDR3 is TGTGCCAGCAGCGTAGGGGTAGGGGGCGGCACAGATACGCAGTATTTT.

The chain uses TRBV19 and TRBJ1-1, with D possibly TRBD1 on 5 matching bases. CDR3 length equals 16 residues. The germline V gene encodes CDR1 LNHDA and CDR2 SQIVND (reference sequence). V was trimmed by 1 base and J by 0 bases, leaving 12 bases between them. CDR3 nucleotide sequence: TGTGCCAGTAGTATAGTCGGCGACAGTTTGAACACTGAAGCTTTCTTT. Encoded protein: CASSIVGDSLNTEAFF.

The CDR3: CASSQSQGTEYF. In DNA form, the CDR3 reads TGTGCCAGCAGTCAGTCCCAGGGGACGGAGTACTTC. The chain recombines TRBV12-3 or TRBV12-4 with TRBJ2-7; TRBD1 might be the D (6 bases). CDR3 size: 12 residues. The V gene lost 5 bases and the J gene lost 11 bases, with 16 bases spanning the gap.

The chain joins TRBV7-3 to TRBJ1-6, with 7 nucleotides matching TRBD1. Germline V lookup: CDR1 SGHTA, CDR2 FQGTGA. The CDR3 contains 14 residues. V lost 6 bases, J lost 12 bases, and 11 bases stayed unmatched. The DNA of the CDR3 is TGTGCCAGCAGGTCACAGGGGAATCAGGGACCCCTCCACTTT. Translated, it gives CASRSQGNQGPLHF.

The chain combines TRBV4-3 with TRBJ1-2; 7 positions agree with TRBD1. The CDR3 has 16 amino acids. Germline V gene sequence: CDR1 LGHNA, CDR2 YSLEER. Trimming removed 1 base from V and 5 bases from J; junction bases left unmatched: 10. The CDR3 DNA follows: TGCGCCAGCAGCCAAGGTCGACAGGGCGGTTGGTATGGCTACACCTTC. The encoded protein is CASSQGRQGGWYGYTF.

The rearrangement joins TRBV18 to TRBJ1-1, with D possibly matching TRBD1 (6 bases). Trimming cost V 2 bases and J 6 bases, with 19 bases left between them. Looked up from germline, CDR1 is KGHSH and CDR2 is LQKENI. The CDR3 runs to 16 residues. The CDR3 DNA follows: TGTGCCAGCTCACCATCCACAGGGAGTAGAGGTCCTGAAGCTTTCTTT. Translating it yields CASSPSTGSRGPEAFF.